This T cell receptor beta chain was obtained from a study of identical twins. Germline V gives CDR1 SGHTA, CDR2 FQGNSA. The CDR3 consists of 15 residues. The V gene lost 4 bases and the J gene lost 4 bases, with 16 bases spanning the gap. Broader study findings: Twins showed weaker excess sharing in their beta out-of-frame sequences. Twin-shared out-of-frame alpha sequences showed excess low generation probability. While abundant cord blood beta clonotypes carried fewer insertions, memory repertoires showed no such pattern.

Carrying unique molecular identifiers, the cDNA also gained a universal primer site through template switching. TCRdb itself ran the 5' RACE reads through MiXCR, one entry per CDR3 protein. Among under 250,000 distinct CDR3 sequences, roughly 13% were seen once, and the ten largest hold about 4.1%. Remarks on this clonotype: What it binds is not known.

This sample also appeared in a second study, on yellow fever vaccine responses in identical twins.

V usage is TRBV7-2 and J usage is TRBJ2-5, with D perhaps being TRBD1 or TRBD2 (5 bases each). The receptor's source is a woman between 18 and 29 years old in good health. Sequenced material: memory (CD45RO+) T cells sorted from blood. CDR3 DNA sequence: TGTGCCAGCAGCTCTCGGGACCGCCTGGGAGAGACCCAGTACTTC. Its protein is CASSSRDRLGETQYF.